Detailed here is one T cell receptor beta chain. The antigen is unknown. The sample holds other DNA sequences that translate to the same CDR3. Germline V gene data show CDR1 as MGHRA and CDR2 as YSYEKL. Trimming removed 0 bases at V and 3 bases at J, with 18 bases between. This CDR3 is 17 amino acids long. The PCR employed 60 Vbeta primers together with 13 Jbeta primers. The repertoire was sequenced with immunoSEQ multiplex PCR; TCRdb's copy has only in-frame clones and lacks some. Altogether over 100,000 clones are present, about 79% being singletons, with the ten largest covering 2.5% to 3.5%. The data belong to a study of cytomegalovirus exposure and HLA in healthy donors. Findings of the study overall: Relative to the roughly 700-donor mean, N-insertions were reportedly fewer in an Asian-associated ancestry cluster in a later analysis. HLA alleles were associated with some 17,000 TCR beta sequences in a later analysis at 0.05 false discovery rate. A prior analysis recorded that most TCR beta V segments were productive about 87% or about 30% of the time.

This clonotype was obtained from a young woman in good health and CMV-seropositive. Sequencing used PBMCs. V usage is TRBV4-1 and J usage is TRBJ2-7; a possible D gene is TRBD2 (6 bases). The CDR3 protein is CASSQDGTRWENYEQYF. DNA of the CDR3: TGCGCCAGCAGCCAAGATGGGACTCGGTGGGAAAACTACGAGCAGTACTTC.